One sample yielded the 24 T cell receptor beta chains listed below, sequenced in a study of T cell repertoires in cytomegalovirus infection. In TCRdb, the reads were re-called with MiXCR into one record per CDR3 protein. The repertoire holds approximately 170,000 distinct CDR3 sequences, with 17% as singletons. The sequencing sample was made of CD8+ T cells from PBMCs. The receptor source for this set is a human donor in good health (CMV status not recorded). Some clones in this sample may be carry-over from other donors' samples.

The rearrangement links TRBV6-2 or TRBV6-3 to TRBJ1-2, with D perhaps TRBD1 (5 bases). The CDR3 is 15 amino acids. Germline assignment: CDR1 MNHEY and CDR2 SVGEGT. V was clipped by 6 bases and J by 4 bases, with 18 bases between them. The CDR3 nucleotides read TGTGCCAGCAGCCGTTCCTCGGGACCGCTCTATGGCTACACCTTC. This gives the protein CASSRSSGPLYGYTF.

This clonotype was seen more than once but under ten times. The chain combines TRBV27 with TRBJ1-4, with TRBD1 as a possible D gene (5 bases). The germline V gene encodes CDR1 MNHEY and CDR2 SMNVEV (reference sequence). With 6 bases removed from V and 6 bases from J, the gap between germline ends came to 14 bases. The CDR3 is 14 residues long. This CDR3 reads CASSDSGGYEKLFF. CDR3 in DNA: TGTGCCAGCAGCGATTCGGGGGGGTATGAAAAACTGTTTTTT.

The chain recombines TRBV6-2 or TRBV6-3 with TRBJ1-5, with D unresolved. V gave up 2 bases and J gave up 1 base, with 12 bases separating them. CDR1 is MNHEY, CDR2 SVGEGT, per germline. The CDR3 loop spans 16 amino acids. The CDR3 loop reads CASSYRGMTSNQPQHF. DNA for the CDR3: TGTGCCAGCAGTTACCGAGGTATGACGAGCAATCAGCCCCAGCATTTT.

The chain has TRBV10-3 and TRBJ2-5; 12 nucleotides match TRBD2. With V trimmed by 3 bases and J by 5 bases, 7 bases remained unmatched. Germline assignment: CDR1 ENHRY and CDR2 SYGVKD. The CDR3 is 16 amino acids. CDR3 sequence (DNA): TGTGCCATCAGTGATAGTGCTAGCGGGAGGGAGGAGACCCAGTACTTC. Its protein product is CAISDSASGREETQYF.

This clonotype was counted a few times. The CDR3 loop reads CASSDPGGAKNIQYF. The CDR3 bases are TGTGCCAGCAGTGATCCCGGAGGGGCCAAAAACATTCAGTACTTC. The rearrangement links TRBV28 to TRBJ2-4; weak D call: TRBD2 (6 bases). Looked up from germline, CDR1 is MDHEN and CDR2 is SYDVKM. V gave up 5 bases and J gave up 1 base, with 12 bases separating them. The CDR3 extends over 15 amino acids.

This clonotype was observed a handful of times. This chain joins TRBV28 and TRBJ2-7; TRBD2 might be the D (6 bases). Germline V CDR1 and CDR2: MDHEN, SYDVKM. V lost 2 bases to trimming and J lost 2 bases, with 16 bases between them. This CDR3 comprises 16 residues. CDR3 residues: CASSLDEGGITYEQYF. The CDR3 nucleotides are TGTGCCAGCAGTTTAGACGAAGGCGGGATCACCTACGAGCAGTACTTC.

The CDR3 coding sequence is TGTGCCAGCAGCTTAAGAGGGAGGGCTCTGATCGATGAGCAGTTCTTC. Its protein product is CASSLRGRALIDEQFF. The chain recombines TRBV11-1 with TRBJ2-1; 7 bases map to TRBD2. Trimming took 2 bases from V and 8 from J; bases not matched to a gene: 12. This CDR3 contains 16 residues. CDR1 and CDR2 from the germline V gene are SGHAT and FQDESV (reference sequence).

The V gene is TRBV6-1, the J gene TRBJ2-1; D not certain. CDR1 is MNHNS and CDR2 is SASEGT in the germline V gene. Between the trimmed V and J ends, which lost 4 bases and 12 bases, there was a span of 10 bases. This CDR3 spans 11 amino acids. CDR3 nucleotide sequence: TGTGCCAGCAGTGGCTCGGGTGGGCAGTTCTTC. Encoded protein: CASSGSGGQFF.

Comments on this clonotype: Because it lacks the conserved phenylalanine or tryptophan at the end, this CDR3 is likely a read error. The DNA is omitted, as the CDR3 cannot be located on it reliably, and the CDR3 follows TCRdb's listing. The chain employs TRBV7-9 and TRBJ2-7; the table gives TRBD1 as D, unverified against the DNA. The CDR3 totals 9 residues, both ends included. Germline CDR1 SEHNR, CDR2 FQNEAQ (reference sequence). CDR3 protein: CASSPEGAL.

This clonotype was seen more than once but under ten times. The chain carries TRBV7-2 and TRBJ2-2, with 9 nucleotides matching TRBD1. Trimming took 4 bases from V and 6 from J; bases not matched to a gene: 6. CDR1 is SGHTA and CDR2 is FQGNSA in the germline V gene. The CDR3 totals 15 residues. The CDR3 DNA is TGTGCCAGCAGCTGGGACAGGGTAGGGGCCGGGGAGCTGTTTTTT. It yields the protein CASSWDRVGAGELFF.

The count of this clonotype is one. This chain joins TRBV6-1 and TRBJ2-7; D remains ambiguous. The CDR3 runs to 11 residues. Per the germline V gene, CDR1 is MNHNS and CDR2 is SASEGT. V lost 7 bases and J lost 6, with 10 bases in between. Written as DNA, the CDR3 is TGTGCCAGCAACCCGCCCGGCGAGCAGTACTTC. Translated, it gives CASNPPGEQYF.

This clonotype was counted only a few times. This sequence joins TRBV7-6 and TRBJ2-2, with D tentatively TRBD2 (5 bases). Per germline, CDR1 SGHVS and CDR2 FNYEAQ. V dropped 6 bases and J dropped 0 bases, with 11 bases sitting between them. This CDR3 contains 15 residues. In nucleotides, the CDR3 is TGTGCCAGCAGGTTGGAGGCACCGAACACCGGGGAGCTGTTTTTT. It specifies CASRLEAPNTGELFF.

This rearrangement joins TRBV4-3 to TRBJ2-5, with TRBD2 matching over 11 bases. The germline CDR1 and CDR2 sequences are LGHNA and YSLEER. The CDR3 has 17 residues. J lost 3 bases, V lost 0 bases, and 6 bases had no gene match. CDR3 amino acids: CASSQEEASGRKETQYF. The CDR3 DNA follows: TGCGCCAGCAGCCAAGAAGAGGCTAGCGGGAGGAAAGAGACCCAGTACTTC.

This clonotype was seen a few times. The chain is built from TRBV6-2 or TRBV6-3 and TRBJ2-5; 12 nucleotides agree with TRBD2. Germline lookup yields CDR1 MNHEY and CDR2 SVGEGT. The CDR3 contains 17 residues. V shed 4 bases and J 6 bases; nucleotides not matched to a gene: 12. In DNA form, the CDR3 reads TGTGCCAGCAGTTCCCGAACTAGCGGGGGGTTTATAAAGACCCAGTACTTC. Encoded protein: CASSSRTSGGFIKTQYF.

The chain recombines TRBV7-6 with TRBJ1-1; 9 positions match TRBD1. V dropped 5 bases and J dropped 2; count of bases not matched to a gene: 9. CDR1 SGHVS and CDR2 FNYEAQ come from the germline V gene. The CDR3 spans 16 residues. DNA of the CDR3: TGTGCCAGCAGCCCAAAGCCGGACAGGGGTAACACTGAAGCTTTCTTT. It specifies CASSPKPDRGNTEAFF.

This clonotype came up a few times. V usage is TRBV27 and J usage is TRBJ2-3, with D hard to call. Trimming left V 1 base short and J 0 bases short, with 8 bases between. Germline assignment: CDR1 MNHEY and CDR2 SMNVEV (reference sequence). The CDR3 sequence is 15 residues long. CDR3 sequence (DNA): TGTGCCAGCAGTTTATTGTCCTCTAGCACAGATACGCAGTATTTT. It specifies CASSLLSSSTDTQYF.

The genes are TRBV7-9 and TRBJ2-7; TRBD2 agrees at 10 bases. The CDR3 is made up of 15 amino acids. V lost 5 bases, J lost 2 bases, and 6 bases stayed unmatched. The germline gives CDR1 SEHNR, CDR2 FQNEAQ (reference sequence). CDR3 coding DNA: TGTGCCAGCAGCCGAGTACTAGCGGGAACCTACGAGCAGTACTTC. It codes for CASSRVLAGTYEQYF.

For the CDR3, the DNA is TGTGCCAGCAGTTTCCGGGACAGTGCCCATACCCAGTACTTC. This codes for CASSFRDSAHTQYF. This chain uses TRBV28 with TRBJ2-5; 7 nucleotides line up with TRBD1. Trimming cost V 3 bases and J 8 bases; bases outside gene matches: 9. The CDR3 totals 14 residues. Per the germline V gene, CDR1 is MDHEN and CDR2 is SYDVKM.

In its sample, this clonotype was seen a few times. The chain is built from TRBV2 and TRBJ2-2; D is unresolved. The CDR3 covers 12 residues. Germline CDR1 and CDR2: SNHLY and FYNNEI. V lost 9 bases and J lost 0, with 5 bases in between. The CDR3 protein is CASRTNTGELFF. The DNA for the CDR3 is TGTGCCAGTCGGACGAACACCGGGGAGCTGTTTTTT. Full variable domain (remainder filled in from reference TRBV2 and TRBJ2-2): EPEVTQTPSHQVTQMGQEVILRCVPISNHLYFYWYRQILGQKVEFLVSFYNNEISEKSEIFDDQFSVERPDGSNFTLKIRSTKLEDSAMYFCASRTNTGELFFGEGSRLTVL.

This clonotype was counted between two and nine times. The J gene is TRBJ2-1, the V gene TRBV11-2, with D tentatively TRBD1 or TRBD2 (5 bases each). The germline V gene encodes CDR1 SGHAT and CDR2 FQNNGV. This CDR3 spans 15 amino acids. Trimming left V 6 bases short and J 5 bases short, with 17 bases between. CDR3 loop: CASSIPGTVNNEQFF. The CDR3 DNA is TGTGCCAGCAGTATCCCCGGGACCGTTAACAATGAGCAGTTCTTC. Full variable domain (outside the CDR3, taken from reference TRBV11-2 and TRBJ2-1): EAGVAQSPRYKIIEKRQSVAFWCNPISGHATLYWYQQILGQGPKLLIQFQNNGVVDDSQLPKDRFSAERLKGVDSTLKIQPAKLEDSAVYLCASSIPGTVNNEQFFGPGTRLTVL.

This clonotype was seen a handful of times. This chain connects TRBV20-1 to TRBJ2-1; 7 bases align to TRBD2. The CDR3 extends over 14 amino acids. Germline V gives CDR1 DFQATT, CDR2 SNEGSKA (reference sequence). V shed 6 bases and J 4 bases; nucleotides not matched to a gene: 9. The chain's CDR3 is CSALAALEYNEQFF. CDR3 nucleotide sequence: TGCAGTGCGCTAGCGGCCTTGGAATACAATGAGCAGTTCTTC.

This clonotype was seen a handful of times. Germline is not matched at one junction end, which may reflect a read error. V gene TRBV11-2 combines with J gene TRBJ1-1; 11 nucleotides match TRBD1. The germline V gene encodes CDR1 SGHAT and CDR2 FQNNGV. The CDR3 covers 17 residues. CDR3 DNA: TGTGCCAGCAGCTTCCGGGGGACAGGGGGAAGGGACACTGAAGTTTTCTTT. It is translated as CASSFRGTGGRDTEVFF.

V and J are TRBV9 and TRBJ2-2; D gene unclear. Trimming took off 0 bases at V and 3 bases at J, with 3 bases between the two ends. This CDR3 spans 13 amino acids. Germline V lookup: CDR1 SGDLS, CDR2 YYNGEE. CDR3 amino acids: CASSVGDTGELFF. The CDR3 region has the DNA TGTGCCAGCAGCGTAGGGGACACCGGGGAGCTGTTTTTT.

This clonotype was found a few times. The chain employs TRBV7-8 and TRBJ1-6, with 7 bases lining up with TRBD1. Germline CDR1 is SGHVS and CDR2 is FQNEAQ. This CDR3 is 17 amino acids long. Trimming cost V 2 bases and J 7 bases; bases outside gene matches: 11. The CDR3 here is CASSLRGTVDSNSPLHF. The CDR3 DNA is TGTGCCAGCAGCTTACGGGGGACAGTAGACTCCAATTCACCCCTCCACTTT.